This T cell receptor beta chain emerged from a study of OX40 agonist ivuxolimab in advanced cancers. Study outcomes and limitations: Expanded clones were, on average, more numerous in CD8+ T cells than in CD4+. Partly responding patients at 0.1-3.0 mg/kg showed some of the smallest clonal expansion.

Some clones are missing from TCRdb's copy, which holds only in-frame ones; the method was immunoSEQ multiplex PCR. The table records around 33,000 clones, about 90% of them present only once. A remark on this clone: What it binds is not known.

The germline gives CDR1 MDHEN, CDR2 SYDVKM. The CDR3 contains 15 residues. The V gene lost 6 bases and the J gene lost 4 bases, with 15 bases spanning the gap. The chain couples TRBV28 to TRBJ1-4, with D maybe TRBD1 (6 bases). This sequence originates from an adult with an advanced solid tumor such as melanoma, head and neck, liver or kidney cancer. The specimen was CD4+ or CD8+ T cells sorted from blood, collected in a trial of the OX40 agonist ivuxolimab. This CDR3 reads CASSLGGANNEKLFF. CDR3 DNA sequence: TGTGCCAGCAGCCTGGGGGGGGCGAATAATGAAAAACTGTTTTTT. Using reference TRBV28 and TRBJ1-4 for the parts outside the CDR3, the full variable domain is DVKVTQSSRYLVKRTGEKVFLECVQDMDHENMFWYRQDPGLGLRLIYFSYDVKMKEKGDIPEGYSVSREKKERFSLILESASTNQTSMYLCASSLGGANNEKLFFGSGTQLSVL.